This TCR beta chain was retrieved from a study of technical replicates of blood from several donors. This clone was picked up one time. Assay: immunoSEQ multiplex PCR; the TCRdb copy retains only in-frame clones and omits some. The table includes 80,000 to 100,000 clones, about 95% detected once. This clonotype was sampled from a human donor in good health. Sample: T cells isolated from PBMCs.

CDR3 sequence: CASSLFGTGGRNEQFF. Here the CDR3 DNA reads TGTGCCAGCAGTTTATTCGGGACAGGGGGTAGGAATGAGCAGTTCTTC. The chain recombines TRBV28 with TRBJ2-1; 11 bases line up with TRBD1. This CDR3 comprises 16 residues. Trimming at V came to 1 base and at J to 7 bases, leaving 6 bases not matched to a gene. The germline gives CDR1 MDHEN, CDR2 SYDVKM.